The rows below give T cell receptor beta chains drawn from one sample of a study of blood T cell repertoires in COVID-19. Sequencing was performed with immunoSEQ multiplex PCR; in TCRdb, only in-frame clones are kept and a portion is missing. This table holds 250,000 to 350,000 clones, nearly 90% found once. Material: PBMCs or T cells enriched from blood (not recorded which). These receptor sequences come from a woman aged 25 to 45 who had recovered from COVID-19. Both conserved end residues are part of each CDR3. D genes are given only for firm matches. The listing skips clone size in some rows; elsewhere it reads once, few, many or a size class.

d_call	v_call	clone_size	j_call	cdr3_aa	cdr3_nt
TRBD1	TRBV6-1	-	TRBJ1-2	CASSDRRTGLDYGYTF	TGTGCCAGCAGTGACAGGAGGACAGGGCTCGACTATGGCTACACCTTC
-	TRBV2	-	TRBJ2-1	CASSRTEGGSKQFF	TGTGCCAGCAGTAGGACAGAAGGTGGGTCAAAACAGTTCTTC
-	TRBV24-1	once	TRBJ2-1	CATSDRDRASYNEQFF	TGTGCCACCAGTGATCGTGACAGAGCATCCTACAATGAGCAGTTCTTC
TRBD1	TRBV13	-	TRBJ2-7	CASSPTDGTALEQYF	TGTGCCAGCAGCCCAACTGATGGGACAGCTCTCGAGCAGTACTTC
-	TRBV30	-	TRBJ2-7	CALRLESYEQYF	TGTGCCCTTCGACTCGAATCCTACGAGCAGTACTTC
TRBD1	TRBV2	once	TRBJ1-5	CASRITGGLSQPQHF	TGTGCCAGCAGGATAACAGGGGGCCTAAGTCAGCCCCAGCATTTT
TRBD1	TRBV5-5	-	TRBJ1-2	CASSRETGGERSSYGYTF	TGTGCCAGCAGCAGGGAGACAGGGGGCGAAAGGTCAAGCTATGGCTACACCTTC
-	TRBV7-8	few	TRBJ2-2	CASSLMYSANTGELFF	TGTGCCAGCAGCTTAATGTATTCTGCGAACACCGGGGAGCTGTTTTTT
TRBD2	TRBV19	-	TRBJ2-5	CATSGRGETQYF	TGTGCCACCTCGGGGAGGGGAGAGACCCAGTACTTC
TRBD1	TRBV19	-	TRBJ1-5	CASSGGTGNQPQHF	TGTGCCAGTAGTGGTGGGACAGGCAATCAGCCCCAGCATTTT
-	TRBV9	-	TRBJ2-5	CASSGGIQETQYF	TGTGCCAGCAGCGGCGGGATTCAAGAGACCCAGTACTTC
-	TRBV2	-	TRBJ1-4	CAGGASAPEKLFF	TGTGCCGGCGGGGCCTCAGCTCCAGAAAAACTGTTTTTT
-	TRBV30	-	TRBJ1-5	CAWSGGGVLPIKPQHF	TGTGCCTGGAGTGGTGGGGGGGTTCTCCCGATCAAGCCCCAGCATTTT
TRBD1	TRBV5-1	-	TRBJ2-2	CASRPDRQGKPNTGELFF	TGCGCCAGCAGACCGGACAGGCAAGGGAAACCGAACACCGGGGAGCTGTTTTTT
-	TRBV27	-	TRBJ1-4	CASSFLQSGGTNEKLFF	TGTGCCAGCAGTTTCCTCCAATCAGGTGGGACTAATGAAAAACTGTTTTTT
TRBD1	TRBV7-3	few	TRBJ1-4	CASSPTGGTDEKLFF	TGTGCCAGCAGCCCGACAGGGGGCACGGATGAAAAACTGTTTTTT
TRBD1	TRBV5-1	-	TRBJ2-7	CASSYGQGAYEQYF	TGCGCCAGCAGCTATGGACAGGGAGCCTACGAGCAGTACTTC
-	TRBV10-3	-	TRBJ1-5	CAISESRQGSNQPQHF	TGTGCCATCAGTGAGTCGAGGCAGGGTAGCAATCAGCCCCAGCATTTT
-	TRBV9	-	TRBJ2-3	CASSAYTDTQYF	TGTGCCAGCAGCGCTTACACAGATACGCAGTATTTT
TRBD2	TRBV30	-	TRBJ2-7	CAWSIAGVEQYF	TGTGCCTGGAGCATTGCGGGGGTCGAGCAGTACTTC
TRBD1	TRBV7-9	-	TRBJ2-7	CASSFNTGTGSYEQYF	TGTGCCAGCAGCTTTAATACCGGGACAGGATCTTACGAGCAGTACTTC
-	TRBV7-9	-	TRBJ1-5	CASSQNNQPQHF	TGTGCCAGCAGCCAGAACAATCAGCCCCAGCATTTT
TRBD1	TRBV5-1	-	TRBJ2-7	CASSSRGFSGTASYEQYF	TGCGCCAGCAGCTCCCGGGGTTTCTCCGGGACAGCCTCCTACGAGCAGTACTTC
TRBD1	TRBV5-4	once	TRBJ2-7	CASSGPGQGTYEQYF	TGTGCCAGCAGCGGGCCCGGACAGGGAACTTACGAGCAGTACTTC
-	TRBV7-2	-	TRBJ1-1	CASSLAREAFF	TGTGCCAGCAGCTTAGCCAGGGAAGCTTTCTTT
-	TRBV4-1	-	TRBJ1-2	CASSQGRSVRGWYGYTF	TGCGCCAGCAGCCAAGGTCGAAGTGTCAGGGGATGGTATGGCTACACCTTC
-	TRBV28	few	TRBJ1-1	CASSPQRALNTEAFF	TGTGCCAGCAGTCCGCAGAGGGCCCTGAACACTGAAGCTTTCTTT
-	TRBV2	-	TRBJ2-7	CASSAQGGAYEQYF	TGTGCCAGCAGTGCACAGGGTGGGGCCTACGAGCAGTACTTC
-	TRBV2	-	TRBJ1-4	CASTYDRGATNEKLFF	TGTGCCAGCACATACGACCGGGGTGCAACTAATGAAAAACTGTTTTTT
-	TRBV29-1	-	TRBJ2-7	CSVDGGSKSYEQYF	TGCAGCGTTGATGGGGGCTCCAAGAGCTACGAGCAGTACTTC
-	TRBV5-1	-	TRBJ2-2	CASSRKSPGELFF	TGCGCCAGCAGCCGTAAATCCCCCGGGGAGCTGTTTTTT
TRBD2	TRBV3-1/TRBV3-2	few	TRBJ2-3	CASSQLAGTDTQYF	TGTGCCAGCAGCCAACTAGCGGGCACAGATACGCAGTATTTT
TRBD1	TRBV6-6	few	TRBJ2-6	CASSRQGATGANVLTF	TGTGCCAGCAGTCGACAGGGGGCCACTGGGGCCAACGTCCTGACTTTC
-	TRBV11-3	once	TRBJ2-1	CASSRNWRGEQFF	TGTGCCAGCAGTCGGAACTGGCGGGGTGAGCAGTTCTTC
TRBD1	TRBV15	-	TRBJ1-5	CATSRVNRGGRQPQHF	TGTGCCACCAGCAGAGTTAACAGGGGGGGCCGTCAGCCCCAGCATTTT
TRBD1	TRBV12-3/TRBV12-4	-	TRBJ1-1	CASSRDRNTEAFF	TGTGCCAGCTCTCGGGACAGGAACACTGAAGCTTTCTTT
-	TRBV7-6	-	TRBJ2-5	CASSQTGYAQETQYF	TGTGCCAGCAGTCAGACTGGATACGCCCAAGAGACCCAGTACTTC
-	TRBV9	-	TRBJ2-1	CASSVVLSYNEQFF	TGTGCCAGCAGCGTAGTGCTCAGCTACAATGAGCAGTTCTTC
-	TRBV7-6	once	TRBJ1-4	CASSLARATNEKLFF	TGTGCCAGCAGCTTAGCGAGGGCAACTAATGAAAAACTGTTTTTT
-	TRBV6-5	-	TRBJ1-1	CASSYWDIEAFF	TGTGCCAGCAGTTATTGGGACATAGAAGCTTTCTTT
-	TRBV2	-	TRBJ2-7	CASSAVRGHYEQYF	TGTGCCAGCAGTGCCGTCAGGGGTCACTACGAGCAGTACTTC
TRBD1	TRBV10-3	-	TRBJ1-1	CAILPDRVNTEAFF	TGTGCCATACTCCCTGACAGGGTGAACACTGAAGCTTTCTTT
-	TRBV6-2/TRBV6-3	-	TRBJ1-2	CASSNPKVYGYTF	TGTGCCAGCAGCAACCCAAAAGTCTACGGCTACACCTTC
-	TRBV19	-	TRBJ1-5	CASSHREQPQHF	TGTGCCAGTAGTCACCGGGAGCAGCCCCAGCATTTT
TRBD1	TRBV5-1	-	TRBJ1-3	CASGQGSGNTIYF	TGCGCCAGCGGACAGGGATCCGGAAACACCATATATTTT
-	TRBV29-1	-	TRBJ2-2	CSVDSGWNTGELFF	TGCAGCGTTGATTCAGGGTGGAACACCGGGGAGCTGTTTTTT
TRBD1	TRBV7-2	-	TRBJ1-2	CASSLASGTGLVGYTF	TGTGCCAGCAGCTTAGCCTCCGGGACAGGGTTGGTTGGCTACACCTTC
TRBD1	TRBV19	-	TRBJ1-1	CASSIDRDRGWDTEAFF	TGTGCCAGTAGTATAGATCGGGACAGGGGATGGGACACTGAAGCTTTCTTT
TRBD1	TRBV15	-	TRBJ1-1	CATSRETGSKTEAFF	TGTGCCACCAGCAGAGAGACAGGGAGTAAGACTGAAGCTTTCTTT
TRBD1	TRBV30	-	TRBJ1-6	CAWSPGGVSPLHF	TGTGCCTGGAGCCCAGGGGGCGTTTCACCCCTCCACTTT
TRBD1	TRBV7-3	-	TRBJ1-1	CASSTQGPGTEAFF	TGTGCCAGCAGCACACAGGGGCCAGGCACTGAAGCTTTCTTT
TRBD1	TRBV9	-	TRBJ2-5	CASSETGEVVTQYF	TGTGCCAGCAGCGAAACAGGGGAAGTCGTGACCCAGTACTTC
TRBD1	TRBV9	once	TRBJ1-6	CASSVEGQGHSPLHF	TGTGCCAGCAGCGTAGAGGGACAGGGACATTCACCCCTCCACTTT
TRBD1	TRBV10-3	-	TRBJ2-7	CAISGGTGGIGYEQYF	TGTGCCATCAGTGGGGGGACAGGGGGCATCGGATACGAGCAGTACTTC
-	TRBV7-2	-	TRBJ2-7	CASSLRAGRGSYEQYF	TGTGCCAGCAGCTTAAGGGCCGGCAGGGGATCATACGAGCAGTACTTC
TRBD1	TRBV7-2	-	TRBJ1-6	CASSLLRGPDYNSPLHF	TGTGCCAGCAGCTTACTAAGGGGGCCTGACTATAATTCACCCCTCCACTTT
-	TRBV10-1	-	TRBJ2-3	CASSESTLRQGQRSDTQYF	TGCGCCAGCAGTGAGTCTACCTTGAGGCAGGGCCAGAGGTCAGATACGCAGTATTTT
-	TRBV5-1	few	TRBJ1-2	CASSLIGGGYGYTF	TGCGCCAGCAGCTTGATCGGAGGCGGCTATGGCTACACCTTC
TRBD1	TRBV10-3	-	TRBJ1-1	CAISFRDRGEVNTEAFF	TGTGCCATCAGTTTCCGGGACAGGGGAGAGGTGAACACTGAAGCTTTCTTT
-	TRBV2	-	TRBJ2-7	CASSEGDKVEQYF	TGTGCCAGCAGCGAAGGGGACAAAGTTGAGCAGTACTTC